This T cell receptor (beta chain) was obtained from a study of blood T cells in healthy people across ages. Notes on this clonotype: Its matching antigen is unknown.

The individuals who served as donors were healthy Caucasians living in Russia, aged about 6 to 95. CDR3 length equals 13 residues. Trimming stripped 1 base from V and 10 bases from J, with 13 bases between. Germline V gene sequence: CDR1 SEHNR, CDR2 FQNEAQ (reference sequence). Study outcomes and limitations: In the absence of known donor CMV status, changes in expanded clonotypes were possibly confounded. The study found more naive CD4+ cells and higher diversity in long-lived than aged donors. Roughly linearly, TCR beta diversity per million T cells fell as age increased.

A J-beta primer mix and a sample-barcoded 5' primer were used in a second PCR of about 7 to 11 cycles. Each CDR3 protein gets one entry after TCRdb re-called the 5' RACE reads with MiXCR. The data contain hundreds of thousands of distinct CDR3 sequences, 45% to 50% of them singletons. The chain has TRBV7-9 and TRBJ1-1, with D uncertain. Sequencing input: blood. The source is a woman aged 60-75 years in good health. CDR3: CASSLDAGSGAFF. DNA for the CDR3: TGTGCCAGCAGCTTAGATGCAGGTTCAGGAGCTTTCTTT.